The T cell receptor beta chain described here comes from a study of blood T cell repertoires in COVID-19. Per the original methods: Nucleated cell number was recorded as an estimate derived from reference gene primer amplification. The data were produced by immunoSEQ multiplex PCR, yet TCRdb's version contains in-frame clones alone and is incomplete. V, J and clone size were drawn from that table, and D and trimming were deduced from the DNA. The sample holds roughly 230,000 clones, roughly 84% seen once. This CDR3 has 17 amino acids. V lost 5 bases and J lost 0, with 17 bases in between. The germline CDR1 and CDR2 sequences are MNHEY and SVGEGT. The recovered donors of Cohort 3 showed two negative PCRs, clearance, or symptom resolution. In this sample, this clone turned up once.

This sequence was found in a man in his fifties or sixties who had recovered from COVID-19. Sequencing was performed on PBMCs or T cells enriched from blood (not recorded which). The chain uses TRBV6-2 or TRBV6-3 and TRBJ2-1; D not certain. In DNA form, the CDR3 reads TGTGCCAGCAGTCAACCCACCGAGGTTAGCTCCTACAATGAGCAGTTCTTC. It translates to CASSQPTEVSSYNEQFF.